This record looks at one TCR beta chain sequence and its context. Its target is not known. The entry originates in a study of identifying expanded T cells in peripheral blood. Overall study findings and caveats: Technical replicates showed around 1.2 changed clones; roughly two weeks 15 to 20; four weeks 19.

Assay used: immunoSEQ multiplex PCR; TCRdb lists only in-frame clones, some missing. The sample lists approximately 110,000 clones, roughly 89% occurring once. The TCR originated in a person aged 18 to 69 in good health. The source material was blood.

CDR3 in DNA: TGTGCCAGCAGCATTAAAACAGGGAGAGGACAGAACACTGAAGCTTTCTTT. As protein: CASSIKTGRGQNTEAFF. The chain joins TRBV21-1 to TRBJ1-1; TRBD1, the D gene given by the table, was not confirmed from the DNA. TRBV21-1 is a pseudogene segment. This CDR3 has 17 residues.